This T cell receptor (beta chain) was found in a study of beta chain features in type 1 diabetes. This CDR3 region has 15 residues. Germline assignment: CDR1 MGHRA and CDR2 YSYEKL. As for this clone: The target antigen is unknown. At one of its ends the junction is not consistent with the germline gene, which may arise from a read error.

Of the isolated RNA, all was reverse transcribed, and so the sequenced material was expressed TCRB transcripts. TCRdb keeps only in-frame clones here, not all; method: immunoSEQ multiplex PCR. The table records 680,000 or so clones, about an eighth of them present only once. Findings and limits, study-wide: People with Type 1 diabetes carried modestly yet significantly shorter TCRB CDR3s in all four CD4+ subsets.

The chain carries TRBV4-1 and TRBJ2-2; TRBD1 matches 11 bases. The receptor was derived from a man aged 18 to 29 with type 1 diabetes. Sequenced: naive CD4+ T cells from blood. The CDR3 loop reads CASGQGAGHTGELFF. In DNA form, the CDR3 reads TGTGCCAGCGGACAGGGGGCTGGTCACACCGGGGAGCTGTTTTTT.